The 13 T cell receptor beta chains listed next were all sequenced from one sample in a study of T cell changes during pregnancy in multiple sclerosis. Sequencing was performed with immunoSEQ multiplex PCR; in TCRdb, only in-frame clones are kept and a portion is missing. The repertoire holds just over 80,000 clones, with about 95% as singletons. Sequenced here: peripheral blood, sampled in the second trimester of pregnancy. Receptors originate from a female donor with multiple sclerosis, enrolled in a pregnancy study.

The chain links TRBV27 to TRBJ1-5; the D gene is possibly TRBD1 (6 bases). Trimming took off 5 bases at V and 0 bases at J, with 17 bases between the two ends. Looked up from germline, CDR1 is MNHEY and CDR2 is SMNVEV (reference sequence). This CDR3 has 17 residues. CDR3 nucleotide sequence: TGTGCCAGCAGTCCTCTCACCACAGGGCCTAGCAATCAGCCCCAGCATTTT. Translation: CASSPLTTGPSNQPQHF.

This chain's CDR3 is CASSVGGGSNYGYTF. In nucleotides, the CDR3 is TGTGCCAGCAGCGTAGGGGGCGGCAGTAACTATGGCTACACCTTC. The V gene is TRBV9, the J gene TRBJ1-2, with D possibly matching TRBD1 (5 bases). Germline V CDR1 and CDR2: SGDLS, YYNGEE. Trimming left V 0 bases short and J 1 base short, with 10 bases between. The CDR3 length is 15 residues.

The chain uses TRBV27 and TRBJ1-5; TRBD1 aligns across 7 bases. The CDR3 has 18 residues. V lost 6 bases and J lost 0; bases outside the gene matches: 14. The germline V gene encodes CDR1 MNHEY and CDR2 SMNVEV (reference sequence). The CDR3: CASRKDRRFFNSNQPQHF. The CDR3 DNA reads TGTGCCAGCAGAAAGGACAGGCGATTTTTTAATAGCAATCAGCCCCAGCATTTT.

The CDR3 protein is CASRASSRQGGTDTQYF. CDR3 bases: TGTGCCAGCAGGGCATCCTCTAGACAGGGGGGCACAGATACGCAGTATTTT. The chain couples TRBV7-9 to TRBJ2-3; TRBD1 matches at 9 bases. The V gene's germline CDR1 is SEHNR and CDR2 FQNEAQ (reference sequence). J was trimmed by 1 base and V by 6 bases; bases with no gene match: 11. The CDR3 has 17 residues. The full variable domain, rest sourced from reference TRBV7-9 and TRBJ2-3, is DTGVSQNPRHKITKRGQNVTFRCDPISEHNRLYWYRQTLGQGPEFLTYFQNEAQLEKSRLLSDRFSAERPKGSFSTLEIQRTEQGDSAMYLCASRASSRQGGTDTQYFGPGTRLTVL.

This rearrangement joins TRBV7-8 to TRBJ1-2, with TRBD1 identical over 7 bases. J lost 8 bases, V lost 5 bases, and 11 bases had no gene match. Germline-derived CDR1 and CDR2 are SGHVS and FQNEAQ. The CDR3 has 14 residues. The CDR3 protein is CASSPRTGTRGYTF. CDR3 nucleotides: TGTGCCAGCAGCCCGAGGACAGGCACCCGGGGCTACACCTTC. The full variable domain, in which reference TRBV7-8 and TRBJ1-2 provide the parts outside the CDR3, is GAGVSQSPRYKVAKRGQDVALRCDPISGHVSLFWYQQALGQGPEFLTYFQNEAQLDKSGLPSDRFFAERPEGSVSTLKIQRTQQEDSAVYLCASSPRTGTRGYTFGSGTRLTVV.

The chain joins TRBV7-9 to TRBJ2-7; the D is unclear. The germline V gene encodes CDR1 SEHNR and CDR2 FQNEAQ (reference sequence). V lost 4 bases, J lost 0 bases, and 10 bases lay in between. The CDR3 runs to 14 residues. In DNA, the CDR3 is TGTGCCAGCAGCTCGGTATCCCTCTCCTACGAGCAGTACTTC. It translates to CASSSVSLSYEQYF.

The CDR3, as DNA: TGTGCCAGCAGGACAGGGGGATTGGATACGCAGTATTTT. Its protein is CASRTGGLDTQYF. The V and J genes are TRBV11-2 and TRBJ2-3; 9 bases are shared with TRBD1. This CDR3 region has 13 residues. V lost 6 bases to trimming and J lost 6 bases; unmatched junction nucleotides: 4. Germline CDR1 SGHAT, CDR2 FQNNGV.

The rearrangement joins TRBV28 to TRBJ1-1, with 10 nucleotides matching TRBD1. This CDR3 has 14 residues. Trimming took 1 base from V and 12 from J; bases not matched to a gene: 8. CDR1 MDHEN and CDR2 SYDVKM come from the germline V gene. CDR3: CASSLSLDRGDSFF. The DNA for the CDR3 is TGTGCCAGCAGTTTATCCTTGGACAGGGGGGATTCTTTCTTT.

The V and J genes are TRBV6-6 and TRBJ1-1; no definite D call. Trimming shortened V by 0 bases and J by 3 bases, and 5 bases separated the two germline ends. This CDR3 contains 13 residues. The germline V gene encodes CDR1 MNHNY and CDR2 SVGAGI (reference sequence). The chain's CDR3 is CASSYSQDTEAFF. The CDR3 coding sequence is TGTGCCAGCAGTTACTCCCAGGACACTGAAGCTTTCTTT.

The chain is built from TRBV7-9 and TRBJ1-1; 10 nucleotides match TRBD1. Losses at the gene ends were 3 bases for V and 1 base for J; bases not matched to a gene: 8. Germline CDR1 reads SEHNR; CDR2 reads FQNEAQ (reference sequence). CDR3 length: 17 residues. The CDR3 bases are TGTGCCAGCAGCTTGGGACAGGGGACGCTAAGGAACACTGAAGCTTTCTTT. It specifies CASSLGQGTLRNTEAFF. The full variable domain, with the rest looked up from reference TRBV7-9 and TRBJ1-1, is DTGVSQNPRHKITKRGQNVTFRCDPISEHNRLYWYRQTLGQGPEFLTYFQNEAQLEKSRLLSDRFSAERPKGSFSTLEIQRTEQGDSAMYLCASSLGQGTLRNTEAFFGQGTRLTVV.

The chain has TRBV9 and TRBJ2-1; 12 bases map to TRBD2. The CDR3 consists of 15 residues. After removal of 0 bases from V and 8 bases from J, the junction contained 3 bases not matched to a gene. The germline CDR1 and CDR2 sequences are SGDLS and YYNGEE. The CDR3 DNA reads TGTGCCAGCAGCGTAGCGCTAGCGGGAGGGTATGAGCAGTTCTTC. Protein product: CASSVALAGGYEQFF.

This clone has only one observation. The rearrangement joins TRBV19 to TRBJ1-1; a weak D match, TRBD1 (5 bases). The germline CDR1 and CDR2 sequences are LNHDA and SQIVND (reference sequence). This CDR3 has 12 residues. Trimming cost V 8 bases and J 1 base, with 8 bases left between them. As DNA, the CDR3 is TGTGCCAGTGGCAGGGAGAACACTGAAGCTTTCTTT. It specifies CASGRENTEAFF.

The J gene is TRBJ2-1, the V gene TRBV2; 10 nucleotides agree with TRBD1. CDR3 length: 14 amino acids. CDR1 is SNHLY and CDR2 is FYNNEI in the germline V gene. The V and J ends lost 10 bases and 2 bases, in that order; junction bases with no gene match: 5. CDR3 in amino acids: CATETGGPYNEQFF. The CDR3 DNA sequence: TGTGCCACAGAGACAGGGGGCCCCTACAATGAGCAGTTCTTC.